The rows below give T cell receptor beta chains drawn from one sample of a study of blood T cell repertoires in COVID-19. Repertoires were generated with immunoSEQ multiplex PCR, while TCRdb's copy carries only in-frame clones and drops some. The sample consists of about 36,000 clones, 85% of them appearing once. Material: peripheral blood. The receptors derive from a human donor in a cohort sampled during active COVID-19. Each CDR3 is given with its conserved first and last residue. A D gene is named only where the DNA matches it firmly. Size is omitted from some rows. Given values are once, few, many or a class for expanded clones.

abundance: NA; j_gene: TRBJ1-1; d_gene: NA; v_gene: TRBV6-5; CDR3nt: TGTGCCAGCAGCAGAAACAGAAACACTGAAGCTTTCTTT; CDR3aa: CASSRNRNTEAFF
abundance: NA; j_gene: TRBJ1-5; d_gene: NA; v_gene: TRBV30; CDR3nt: TGTGCCTGGAGTTTAGGGGTTAGCAATCAGCCCCAGCATTTT; CDR3aa: CAWSLGVSNQPQHF
abundance: NA; j_gene: TRBJ2-7; d_gene: NA; v_gene: TRBV2; CDR3nt: TGTGCCAGCAGTGAAGCGCTTCGGGGGAAGGAGCAGTACTTC; CDR3aa: CASSEALRGKEQYF
abundance: NA; j_gene: TRBJ1-1; d_gene: NA; v_gene: TRBV19; CDR3nt: TGTGCCAGTAGGAACGCGCAGGTCACTGAAGCTTTCTTT; CDR3aa: CASRNAQVTEAFF
abundance: few; j_gene: TRBJ1-1; d_gene: TRBD1; v_gene: TRBV11-3; CDR3nt: TGTGCCAGCAGCCAGTCACAGGGGGCAACTGAAGCTTTCTTT; CDR3aa: CASSQSQGATEAFF
abundance: NA; j_gene: TRBJ2-3; d_gene: NA; v_gene: TRBV3-1/TRBV3-2; CDR3nt: TGTGCCAGCAGCCAAGGTTTCGGAGCCGATACGCAGTATTTT; CDR3aa: CASSQGFGADTQYF
abundance: NA; j_gene: TRBJ2-7; d_gene: TRBD1; v_gene: TRBV2; CDR3nt: TGTGCCAGCAGTGAAGAGGGGGCAGGGGAGTCCGAGCAGTACTTC; CDR3aa: CASSEEGAGESEQYF
abundance: NA; j_gene: TRBJ1-3; d_gene: TRBD1; v_gene: TRBV27; CDR3nt: TGTGCCAGCAGTACCCCGGGACAGGGTAGCACCGGAAACACCATATATTTT; CDR3aa: CASSTPGQGSTGNTIYF
abundance: few; j_gene: TRBJ2-2; d_gene: NA; v_gene: TRBV2; CDR3nt: TGTGCCAGCCGGACCCGGGGTAACACCGGGGAGCTGTTTTTT; CDR3aa: CASRTRGNTGELFF
abundance: once; j_gene: TRBJ2-1; d_gene: TRBD1; v_gene: TRBV18; CDR3nt: TGTGCCAGCACTACCCGGACAGGGTCTTTGGACAATGAGCAGTTCTTC; CDR3aa: CASTTRTGSLDNEQFF
abundance: NA; j_gene: TRBJ1-2; d_gene: NA; v_gene: TRBV9; CDR3nt: TGTGCCAGCAGCGTAGATGGACAGATTAACTATGGCTACACCTTC; CDR3aa: CASSVDGQINYGYTF
abundance: NA; j_gene: TRBJ2-3; d_gene: TRBD2; v_gene: TRBV10-1; CDR3nt: TGCGCCAGCAGAAATTCCAGCGGGGCTCAGTATTTT; CDR3aa: CASRNSSGAQYF
abundance: NA; j_gene: TRBJ2-3; d_gene: TRBD1; v_gene: TRBV19; CDR3nt: TGTGCCAGTAGTCTTGGGGACAGGGCCCCAGATACGCAGTATTTT; CDR3aa: CASSLGDRAPDTQYF
abundance: NA; j_gene: TRBJ2-1; d_gene: NA; v_gene: TRBV10-3; CDR3nt: TGTGCCATCAGTGACAGATACAATGAGCAGTTCTTC; CDR3aa: CAISDRYNEQFF
abundance: NA; j_gene: TRBJ2-5; d_gene: NA; v_gene: TRBV21-1; CDR3nt: TGTGCCAGCGCCTCCAAGCATTTAGACAGGGCCCAAGAGACCCAGTACTTC; CDR3aa: CASASKHLDRAQETQYF
abundance: NA; j_gene: TRBJ2-7; d_gene: NA; v_gene: TRBV28; CDR3nt: TGTGCCAGCAGTCTATACGAGCAGTACTTC; CDR3aa: CASSLYEQYF
abundance: NA; j_gene: TRBJ2-3; d_gene: NA; v_gene: TRBV18; CDR3nt: TGTGCCAGCTCACCACCGCGTATAGATACGCAGTATTTT; CDR3aa: CASSPPRIDTQYF
abundance: NA; j_gene: TRBJ1-1; d_gene: TRBD1; v_gene: TRBV5-4; CDR3nt: TGTGCCAGCAGCAGGGACCCGGAGGGGGCTGTCGCTTTCTTT; CDR3aa: CASSRDPEGAVAFF
abundance: NA; j_gene: TRBJ2-5; d_gene: NA; v_gene: TRBV29-1; CDR3nt: TGCAGCGTTGTGCGGGGAGCGAGAGAGACCCAGTACTTC; CDR3aa: CSVVRGARETQYF
abundance: NA; j_gene: TRBJ1-2; d_gene: TRBD1; v_gene: TRBV9; CDR3nt: TGTGCCAGCAGCCCAGGACAGGTTAACTATGGCTACACCTTC; CDR3aa: CASSPGQVNYGYTF
abundance: NA; j_gene: TRBJ2-7; d_gene: NA; v_gene: TRBV5-6; CDR3nt: TGTGCCAGCAGCTTCCGACATACCTACGAGCAGTACTTC; CDR3aa: CASSFRHTYEQYF
abundance: NA; j_gene: TRBJ2-5; d_gene: NA; v_gene: TRBV7-8; CDR3nt: TGTGCCAGCAGCCGAGCCGGGACACGATACCAAGAGACCCAGTACTTC; CDR3aa: CASSRAGTRYQETQYF
abundance: NA; j_gene: TRBJ2-3; d_gene: TRBD2; v_gene: TRBV2; CDR3nt: TGTGCCAGTAAGCGTCTAGCGGGGGGCGCGGATACGCAGTATTTT; CDR3aa: CASKRLAGGADTQYF
abundance: NA; j_gene: TRBJ2-7; d_gene: NA; v_gene: TRBV20-1; CDR3nt: TGCAGTGCTAGAGATCGACAAGAGCAGTACTTC; CDR3aa: CSARDRQEQYF
abundance: NA; j_gene: TRBJ1-2; d_gene: NA; v_gene: TRBV19; CDR3nt: TGTGCCAGTAGTATATCTCGTAACTATGGCTACACCTTC; CDR3aa: CASSISRNYGYTF
abundance: NA; j_gene: TRBJ1-2; d_gene: TRBD1; v_gene: TRBV6-2/TRBV6-3; CDR3nt: TGTGCCAGCAGCCTTACCCTCGGACAGGGAGGCTACACCTTC; CDR3aa: CASSLTLGQGGYTF
abundance: NA; j_gene: TRBJ1-2; d_gene: NA; v_gene: TRBV2; CDR3nt: TGTGCCTGCGGAAGTGTCGGGGGTGACGGCTACACCTTC; CDR3aa: CACGSVGGDGYTF
abundance: NA; j_gene: TRBJ2-7; d_gene: TRBD1; v_gene: TRBV6-5; CDR3nt: TGTGCCAGCAGGCAGACAGGGGGCATCTACGAGCAGTACTTC; CDR3aa: CASRQTGGIYEQYF
abundance: few; j_gene: TRBJ1-5; d_gene: NA; v_gene: TRBV5-4; CDR3nt: TGTGCCAGCAGCGTCACAGGCCAGCCCCAGCATTTT; CDR3aa: CASSVTGQPQHF
abundance: NA; j_gene: TRBJ2-5; d_gene: NA; v_gene: TRBV11-2; CDR3nt: TGTGCCAGCAGCTCGCTCACAGGGACCCCCCAAGAGACCCAGTACTTC; CDR3aa: CASSSLTGTPQETQYF
abundance: NA; j_gene: TRBJ1-3; d_gene: TRBD1; v_gene: TRBV28; CDR3nt: TGTGCCAGCAGTGGCGGGGACAGGTCTGGAAACACCATATATTTT; CDR3aa: CASSGGDRSGNTIYF
abundance: NA; j_gene: TRBJ1-1; d_gene: NA; v_gene: TRBV30; CDR3nt: TGTGCCTGGAGAGGCAGCGGGGCGACTGAAGCTTTCTTT; CDR3aa: CAWRGSGATEAFF
abundance: NA; j_gene: TRBJ2-1; d_gene: TRBD2; v_gene: TRBV7-8; CDR3nt: TGTGCCAGCAGCTTACTTTCCCTAGCGGGGGGAGAGCAGTTCTTC; CDR3aa: CASSLLSLAGGEQFF
abundance: NA; j_gene: TRBJ2-2; d_gene: TRBD2; v_gene: TRBV9; CDR3nt: TGTGCCAGCAGCGTAGCGCGGGGGGGCGTCGGGGAGCTGTTTTTT; CDR3aa: CASSVARGGVGELFF
abundance: NA; j_gene: TRBJ2-1; d_gene: TRBD2; v_gene: TRBV4-2; CDR3nt: TGTGCCAGCAGCCACCTCGGGACTAGCGGGGGCTACAATGAGCAGTTCTTC; CDR3aa: CASSHLGTSGGYNEQFF
abundance: NA; j_gene: TRBJ2-5; d_gene: TRBD1; v_gene: TRBV6-6; CDR3nt: TGTGCCGGTGGACAGGGAGGTCGAGAGACCCAGTACTTC; CDR3aa: CAGGQGGRETQYF
abundance: NA; j_gene: TRBJ1-5; d_gene: NA; v_gene: TRBV6-5; CDR3nt: TGTGCCAGCAGGGGGGAGGTTCAGCCCCAGCATTTT; CDR3aa: CASRGEVQPQHF